This T cell receptor (beta chain) stems from a study of blood T cell repertoires in COVID-19. Study information: T cells, B-cell-depleted T cells, or PBMCs provided the cDNA or gDNA that served as material.

This CDR3 is 16 amino acids long. Germline loops: CDR1 MGHRA, CDR2 YSYEKL. V was clipped by 1 base and J by 3 bases; unmatched bases: 9. Produced via immunoSEQ multiplex PCR; TCRdb's table is partial and in-frame only. The sample yields about 100,000 clones, roughly 80% seen once. The chain recombines TRBV4-1 with TRBJ2-7; the match to TRBD1 covers 7 bases. The sequencing input was peripheral blood. The sequence was collected from a man in his 70s with active or convalescent COVID-19. The CDR3 region has the DNA TGCGCCAGCAGCCAAGGGGCCGCAGGGGGTATCTACGAGCAGTACTTC. As protein: CASSQGAAGGIYEQYF.